The TCR beta chain under discussion was sequenced for a study of OX40 agonist ivuxolimab in advanced cancers. As regards this clone: The antigen remains unidentified.

The assay was immunoSEQ multiplex PCR, and TCRdb's table has in-frame clones only and misses some. The sample yields approximately 58,000 clones, around 84% seen once. The CDR3 covers 10 residues. V was cut by 0 bases and J by 8 bases, with 4 bases left in between. Germline loops: CDR1 DFQATT, CDR2 SNEGSKA (reference sequence). Study-wide points: Dose levels from 0.1 to 3.0 mg/kg saw CD4+ and CD8+ blood T cells expand clonally by week 6.

This receptor was identified in an adult with an advanced solid tumor such as melanoma, head and neck, liver or kidney cancer. Sequenced here: CD4+ or CD8+ T cells sorted from blood, sampled in a trial of the OX40 agonist ivuxolimab. V gene TRBV20-1 combines with J gene TRBJ1-2; D gene unclear. CDR3 nucleotides: TGCAGTGCTAGAGAGGAGGGCTACACCTTC. Translated, it gives CSAREEGYTF.